A selection of T cell receptor beta chains follows, all from one sample in a study of control samples from healthy donors and cancer patients. TCRdb's table, derived via immunoSEQ multiplex PCR, lists solely in-frame clones and lacks some. Of about 82,000 clones listed, about 93% are singletons. The sequenced material came from blood. The receptors shown here come from a woman between 18 and 30 years old in good health. Each CDR3 is given with its conserved first and last residue. A D gene is named only where the DNA matches it firmly. For some rows the clone size is stated as once, few or many, or as a class when expanded; others skip it.

TRBV24-1	NA	once	TRBJ2-2	TGTGCCACCAGTGATATAGGGAACGGGGAGCTGTTTTTT	CATSDIGNGELFF
TRBV5-1	TRBD2	NA	TRBJ2-1	TGCGCCAGCAGCTTGGGTCTAGGACTAGCGGCTTCCTACAATGAGCAGTTCTTC	CASSLGLGLAASYNEQFF
TRBV18	TRBD2	NA	TRBJ2-5	TGTGCCAGCTCACCACCGGGGGGGACTTGGGAAGAGACCCAGTACTTC	CASSPPGGTWEETQYF
TRBV5-1	TRBD1	NA	TRBJ2-2	TGCGCCAGCAGCTGGGGACAGGGGGCGCAGACCGGGGAGCTGTTTTTT	CASSWGQGAQTGELFF
TRBV6-5	NA	NA	TRBJ1-1	TGTGCCAGCAGTTACTCGGTGGTAACGAGCACTGAAGCTTTCTTT	CASSYSVVTSTEAFF
TRBV28	NA	once	TRBJ1-2	TGTGCCAGCGGGGAGTTCTACTATGGCTACACCTTC	CASGEFYYGYTF
TRBV18	TRBD2	once	TRBJ2-3	TGTGCCAGCTCACCGCCACCTTCAGCTAGCGGGGGACCCAGGGGCACAGATACGCAGTATTTT	CASSPPPSASGGPRGTDTQYF
TRBV7-9	NA	NA	TRBJ1-2	TGTGCCAGCAGCTTAAGTTATAGGTCTAACTATGGCTACACCTTC	CASSLSYRSNYGYTF
TRBV27	NA	NA	TRBJ2-3	TGTGCCAGCAGTTTGGCGGCGCTACGAGGTACGCAGTATTTT	CASSLAALRGTQYF
TRBV28	NA	NA	TRBJ2-5	TGTGCCAGCAGCCCCGGTCTAGCCGGTCGGCTAGAGACCCAGTACTTC	CASSPGLAGRLETQYF
TRBV19	NA	NA	TRBJ1-2	TGTGCCAGTAGTCCAGAAAATTGGCGGCTGACTAACTATGGCTACACCTTC	CASSPENWRLTNYGYTF
TRBV18	TRBD1	NA	TRBJ1-1	TGTGCCAGCTCCCTGGGTTCGGGACAGGGGGCGTCTGAAGCTTTCTTT	CASSLGSGQGASEAFF
TRBV6-5	TRBD1	NA	TRBJ1-2	TGTGCCAGCAATTACGACAGGGGGCTGAGTATCAATGGCTACACCTTC	CASNYDRGLSINGYTF
TRBV9	NA	NA	TRBJ2-1	TGTGCCAGCAGCGGCAAGAGCGGTGGCTCCTACAATGAGCAGTTCTTC	CASSGKSGGSYNEQFF
TRBV19	NA	NA	TRBJ2-2	TGTGCCAGTAGTCTCGAGTTCGACACCGGGGAGCTGTTTTTT	CASSLEFDTGELFF
TRBV5-1	TRBD2	NA	TRBJ2-3	TGCGCCAGCAGCCAAACTAGCGGGTCGGATACGCAGTATTTT	CASSQTSGSDTQYF
TRBV14	NA	NA	TRBJ1-2	TGTGCCAGCAGCCAAGTCATAGGAGGATCCTACACCTTC	CASSQVIGGSYTF
TRBV7-2	TRBD1	NA	TRBJ2-5	TGTGCCAGCAGCTTATTCGGGACAGGGGTGGAGGAGACCCAGTACTTC	CASSLFGTGVEETQYF
TRBV5-6	TRBD1	NA	TRBJ1-6	TGTGCCAGCAGCCCCTGGGGACAGGGCTTGTCACCCCTCCACTTT	CASSPWGQGLSPLHF
TRBV7-8	TRBD1	NA	TRBJ1-5	TGTGCCAGCAGCGGAGTGACAGGGCGAGGTCAGCCCCAGCATTTT	CASSGVTGRGQPQHF
TRBV6-4	TRBD2	NA	TRBJ2-1	TGTGCCAGCAGTGAAACGGGGGGGCAAAATGAGCAGTTCTTC	CASSETGGQNEQFF
TRBV3-1/TRBV3-2	TRBD2	NA	TRBJ2-1	TGTGCCAGCAGCCAAGATTACGCTAGCGGGAGCAATGAGCAGTTCTTC	CASSQDYASGSNEQFF
TRBV14	NA	NA	TRBJ2-1	TGTGCCAGCAGCCCGCGACGGACAGCCGAGCAGTTCTTC	CASSPRRTAEQFF
TRBV20-1	NA	NA	TRBJ1-4	TGCAGTGCTAGTACCCCAACTAATGAAAAACTGTTTTTT	CSASTPTNEKLFF
TRBV28	NA	NA	TRBJ1-4	TGTGCCAGTTTAGTCGGGGGTGGTTCTGAAAAACTGTTTTTT	CASLVGGGSEKLFF
TRBV18	NA	once	TRBJ1-3	TGTGCCAGCTCACCACTGCTAGAGGGAAACACCATATATTTT	CASSPLLEGNTIYF
TRBV9	NA	once	TRBJ1-2	TGTGCCAGCTTGGGCAGTACTAAGGGAGGCTACACCTTC	CASLGSTKGGYTF
TRBV6-4	NA	NA	TRBJ2-7	TGTGCCAGCAGTATCCGGGACGCCAAATATCCCTACGAGCAGTACTTC	CASSIRDAKYPYEQYF
TRBV7-6	NA	NA	TRBJ2-5	TGTGCCCTCGGAGGGGGGGTTAGGCGGATCCAAGAGACCCAGTACTTC	CALGGGVRRIQETQYF
TRBV7-3	NA	NA	TRBJ1-1	TGTGCCAGCAGCTCTACAGGGAGAACTGAAGCTTTCTTT	CASSSTGRTEAFF
TRBV9	TRBD1	NA	TRBJ2-3	TGTGCCAGCAGCTACAGGGGACAGCCGACCCCCACAGATACGCAGTATTTT	CASSYRGQPTPTDTQYF
TRBV5-1	TRBD1	NA	TRBJ2-2	TGCGCCAGCAGTCTGAGGACAGGGACGACCGGGGAGCTGTTTTTT	CASSLRTGTTGELFF
TRBV4-1	TRBD1	NA	TRBJ1-2	TGCGCCAGCAGCCAAAACAATAATCCGGGACAGGGTTTCGGTAATGGCTACACCTTC	CASSQNNNPGQGFGNGYTF
TRBV19	TRBD1	once	TRBJ2-7	TGTGCCAGTAGTGTGGGGACAGGGGATTTTTTCGAGCAGTACTTC	CASSVGTGDFFEQYF
TRBV4-1	NA	NA	TRBJ2-3	TGCGCCAGCAGCGACAGCGGGTCAGTCGAGTATTTT	CASSDSGSVEYF
TRBV5-1	TRBD1	NA	TRBJ1-6	TGCGCCAGCAGCTTGGGAGACAGGGATTCACCCCTCCACTTT	CASSLGDRDSPLHF
TRBV11-1	TRBD1	NA	TRBJ1-1	TGTGCCAGCAGCTCAGGACAGGTGAACACTGAAGCTTTCTTT	CASSSGQVNTEAFF
TRBV18	TRBD1	NA	TRBJ1-2	TGTGCCAGCTCACCACCGGGACAGACCTATGGCTACACCTTC	CASSPPGQTYGYTF
TRBV24-1	TRBD1	NA	TRBJ2-3	TGTGCCAGCAGGGGGTTTGGTACAGATACGCAGTATTTT	CASRGFGTDTQYF
TRBV10-3	TRBD1	NA	TRBJ1-2	TGTGCCGCATCCACAGGGGTTAGAAACTATGGCTACACCTTC	CAASTGVRNYGYTF
TRBV12-3/TRBV12-4	TRBD1	once	TRBJ2-7	TGTGCCAGCAGCTTAAATACAGGGGACGAGCAGTACTTC	CASSLNTGDEQYF
TRBV11-2	TRBD1	NA	TRBJ2-5	TGTGCCAGCAGCCCCGGGACAGGGCTACAAGAGACCCAGTACTTC	CASSPGTGLQETQYF
TRBV5-6	NA	once	TRBJ1-1	TGTGCCAGCAGCTTGATGTTGGGCAGGAACACTGAAGCTTTCTTT	CASSLMLGRNTEAFF
TRBV27	TRBD1	NA	TRBJ1-2	TGTGCCAGCAGACGGACAGGCGCCGACTATGGCTACACCTTC	CASRRTGADYGYTF
TRBV27	NA	few	TRBJ1-2	TGTGCCAGCACTTCATCCCCAATAAATGGCTACACCTTC	CASTSSPINGYTF
TRBV9	TRBD1	NA	TRBJ2-1	TGTGCCAGCAGCGTAGTCGTGGGACAGGGCCGGAATGAGCAGTTCTTC	CASSVVVGQGRNEQFF
TRBV20-1	NA	NA	TRBJ1-4	TGCAGTGCTAGTCGGTGGGAAAAACTGTTTTTT	CSASRWEKLFF
TRBV4-3	NA	NA	TRBJ1-3	TGCGCCAGCAGCCAAGATGCCACCTGGGGATCCGGAAACACCATATATTTT	CASSQDATWGSGNTIYF